Below are 6 T cell receptor beta chains sequenced from a single sample in a study of tumor-infiltrating lymphocytes in primary liver carcinoma. Starting material of roughly 550 ng total RNA yielded TCR beta cDNA via a constant-region primer. Amplification in three nested multiplex PCR rounds with slightly modified ARM-PCR gave rise to TCR beta libraries. Primers for the first two PCR rounds were TRBV1-TRBV30 forward primers and a C-beta reverse primer (approximately 9 cycles per round). MiXCR, applied by TCRdb to the multiplex PCR reads, yields one record per CDR3 protein. The sample contains under 200,000 distinct CDR3 sequences, around three fifths of which appear only once. In addition to blood RNA drawn from unsorted whole blood, germline DNA was extracted. The sample taken for sequencing was peripheral blood. These receptors originate from an older woman with primary liver carcinoma and hepatitis B virus infection.

About this clonotype itself: Compared with germline, one end of the junction differs, possibly owing to a read error. This rearrangement joins TRBV4-1 to TRBJ2-2; D is perhaps TRBD1 (6 bases). Germline CDR1 MGHRA, CDR2 YSYEKL. This CDR3 has 17 amino acids. The CDR3 DNA is TGCGCCAGCAACCAAGTAGGCAGGGGATTTCCGACCGGGGAGCTGTTTTTT. Its protein is CASNQVGRGFPTGELFF.

About this clonotype itself: This clone may be a read error of a much larger clone one base away. The chain has TRBV11-1 and TRBJ2-3, with 11 positions matching TRBD2. The germline gives CDR1 SGHAT, CDR2 FQDESV (reference sequence). The CDR3 spans 17 residues. Unmatched junction bases numbered 15, after V lost 7 bases and J lost 6 bases. In nucleotides, the CDR3 is TGTGCCAGCAACTTGAGTTATAGCGGGAGGGCGGCGGATACGCAGTATTTT. This codes for CASNLSYSGRAADTQYF.

This clonotype counts as medium-sized. The chain is built from TRBV11-2 and TRBJ2-5; the match to TRBD1 covers 8 bases. Germline assignment: CDR1 SGHAT and CDR2 FQNNGV. V lost 4 bases to trimming and J lost 4 bases; unmatched junction nucleotides: 8. The CDR3 is made up of 15 amino acids. The CDR3 coding sequence is TGTGCCAGCAGCTACGGACAGGGATGGGGAGAGACCCAGTACTTC. This codes for CASSYGQGWGETQYF.

In the case of this clonotype: Sequence at one end of the junction differs from germline and may be a read error. The chain couples TRBV29-1 to TRBJ2-1; no reliable D call. The germline gives CDR1 SQVTM, CDR2 ANQGSEA. The CDR3 loop spans 12 amino acids. CDR3 sequence: CSVQYSYNEQLF. The CDR3 DNA sequence: TGCAGCGTTCAGTACAGCTACAATGAGCAGCTCTTC.

There are many counts of this clonotype. This rearrangement joins TRBV6-5 to TRBJ2-5; D might be TRBD1 (7 bases). Germline assignment: CDR1 MNHEY and CDR2 SVGAGI. The CDR3 is 16 residues long. With 6 bases removed from V and 0 bases from J, the gap between germline ends came to 17 bases. DNA of the CDR3: TGTGCCAGCAGCGAAGGAGCAGGGGGGTACCAAGAGACCCAGTACTTC. Translated, it gives CASSEGAGGYQETQYF.

This sequence joins TRBV12-3 or TRBV12-4 and TRBJ2-3; maybe TRBD1 (5 bases). This CDR3 comprises 17 residues. V lost 6 bases, J lost 6 bases, and 25 bases lay in between. The CDR3 sequence is CASSASWGIARTDTQYF. The CDR3 region has the DNA TGTGCCAGCAGCGCGTCCTGGGGCATTGCGAGGACGGATACGCAGTATTTT.